A single sample is the source of the 26 T cell receptor beta chains below, sequenced in a study of spatial heterogeneity in lung cancer. MiXCR was run by TCRdb on the 5' RACE reads, yielding one entry per CDR3 protein. The profile covers roughly 48,000 distinct CDR3 sequences, with over 9.5% appearing a single time and roughly 40% taken by the ten largest. Time point denoted: sample taken at primary tumor resection. Sequencing of whole RNA from tumor, nontumor lung or frozen PBMC involved no sorting. Sequencing used PBMCs, obtained at surgery. Receptor source: a female donor with early-stage non-small cell lung cancer.

This clonotype has more than one count but fewer than ten. The CDR3 bases are TGTGCCAGCAGCGTAGAGGGGCGGAAAGATACGCAGTATTTT. It translates to CASSVEGRKDTQYF. The chain is built from TRBV9 and TRBJ2-3, with D perhaps matching TRBD1 (5 bases). The V gene's germline CDR1 is SGDLS and CDR2 YYNGEE. The CDR3 runs to 14 residues. V was trimmed by 0 bases and J by 5 bases, leaving 10 bases between them.

The chain carries TRBV6-1 and TRBJ1-5; D gene ambiguous. The V gene's germline CDR1 is MNHNS and CDR2 SASEGT. This CDR3 spans 16 amino acids. The V and J ends lost 5 bases and 2 bases respectively, with 16 bases between them. CDR3 DNA: TGTGCCAGCAGTCGCGACACTTTGAGGGGCAATCAGCCCCAGCATTTT. It codes for CASSRDTLRGNQPQHF.

The table lists this clonotype with many counts. The rearrangement joins TRBV20-1 to TRBJ2-1, with D perhaps TRBD1 or TRBD2 (5 bases each). The CDR3 has 14 residues. Germline assignment: CDR1 DFQATT and CDR2 SNEGSKA (reference sequence). V gave up 5 bases and J gave up 7 bases, with 18 bases separating them. CDR3 sequence reads: CSAPRMGVTNEQFF. CDR3 DNA: TGCAGTGCTCCCCGAATGGGGGTAACGAATGAGCAGTTCTTC.

In its sample, this clonotype was seen a few times. This rearrangement joins TRBV6-4 to TRBJ2-3; 8 bases agree with TRBD1. The length of the CDR3 is 17 residues. V shed 3 bases, J shed 1 base, and the junction held 9 bases outside the gene matches. Germline V CDR1 and CDR2: MRHNA, SNTAGT. The CDR3 protein is CASSEPMKTGGTDTQYF. The CDR3 coding sequence is TGTGCCAGCAGTGAACCGATGAAGACAGGGGGCACAGATACGCAGTATTTT.

This chain joins TRBV5-5 and TRBJ2-3, with 9 nucleotides matching TRBD1. Germline V CDR1 and CDR2: SGHKS, YYEKEE (reference sequence). Unmatched junction bases numbered 9, after V lost 1 base and J lost 6 bases. This CDR3 is 16 amino acids long. The CDR3 bases are TGTGCCAGCAGCTTGACTCCGGGACAGGGCCCGGATACGCAGTATTTT. Residues: CASSLTPGQGPDTQYF.

This clonotype was picked up many times. V and J are TRBV6-6 and TRBJ1-5; TRBD1 matches at 7 bases. The V segment lost 6 bases and the J segment 1 base; nucleotides outside the gene matches: 6. Germline V gene lookup returns CDR1 MNHNY and CDR2 SVGAGI (reference sequence). CDR3 size: 15 residues. CDR3 coding DNA: TGTGCCAGCAGCAGGGGGAGGGACAGCAATCAGCCCCAGCATTTT. Translating gives CASSRGRDSNQPQHF.

The table lists this clonotype with a few counts. The CDR3 nucleotides read TGTGCCACCAGCAGCCTCCAGACAGGGGCGAGGGAAGCTTTCTTT. Encoded protein: CATSSLQTGAREAFF. The rearrangement links TRBV15 to TRBJ1-1, with 8 bases lining up with TRBD1. CDR1 and CDR2 from the germline V gene are LNHNV and YYDKDF (reference sequence). V lost 3 bases and J lost 8; bases outside the gene matches: 11. There are 15 residues in the CDR3.

This clonotype was found many times. The rearrangement uses TRBV19 and TRBJ2-1; TRBD1 aligns across 8 bases. Germline values: CDR1 LNHDA, CDR2 SQIVND (reference sequence). The trim removed 2 bases at V and 3 bases at J, leaving 3 bases unmatched. The CDR3 is 15 amino acids. This CDR3 reads CASSINRGDYNEQFF. CDR3 coding DNA: TGTGCCAGTAGTATAAACAGGGGGGACTACAATGAGCAGTTCTTC. Using reference TRBV19 and TRBJ2-1 for the parts outside the CDR3, the full variable domain is DGGITQSPKYLFRKEGQNVTLSCEQNLNHDAMYWYRQDPGQGLRLIYYSQIVNDFQKGDIAEGYSVSREKKESFPLTVTSAQKNPTAFYLCASSINRGDYNEQFFGPGTRLTVL.

This clonotype was seen more than once but under ten times. The chain is built from TRBV19 and TRBJ1-1; weak D call: TRBD1 (5 bases). CDR1 and CDR2 (germline): LNHDA, SQIVND (reference sequence). The CDR3 length is 18 residues. Trimming cost V 6 bases and J 0 bases, with 23 bases left between them. Here the CDR3 DNA reads TGTGCCAGTAGCCGTAGCAGCCCTGGAGGGGCCATGAACACTGAAGCTTTCTTT. It yields the protein CASSRSSPGGAMNTEAFF.

There are a few counts of this clonotype. V gene TRBV24-1 combines with J gene TRBJ1-4; D is perhaps TRBD1 (5 bases). The CDR3 runs to 16 residues. Germline V lookup: CDR1 KGHDR, CDR2 SFDVKD. Trimming took 2 bases from V and 0 from J, leaving 9 bases between them. The CDR3 region has the DNA TGTGCCACCAGTGATTACGACAGTGCAACTAATGAAAAACTGTTTTTT. It codes for CATSDYDSATNEKLFF.

This clonotype was seen repeatedly, ten times or more. The chain carries TRBV25-1 and TRBJ2-7; D is unclear. With 10 bases removed from V and 2 bases from J, the gap between germline ends came to 15 bases. Per the germline V gene, CDR1 is MGHDK and CDR2 is SYGVNS. This CDR3 region has 13 residues. The CDR3 DNA reads TGTGCCACCACCTCCCTGGGTGCCTACGAGCAGTACTTC. Residues: CATTSLGAYEQYF.

The chain combines TRBV28 with TRBJ1-4, with 11 bases lining up with TRBD1. V dropped 6 bases and J dropped 7; count of bases not matched to a gene: 1. From germline, CDR1 is MDHEN and CDR2 SYDVKM. The CDR3 has 13 residues. The CDR3 DNA sequence: TGTGCCAGCAGGGGGACAGGGGGTGAAAAACTGTTTTTT. It encodes CASRGTGGEKLFF.

This clonotype appeared a few times. This chain joins TRBV6-5 and TRBJ1-1; D gene ambiguous. With 2 bases removed from V and 1 base from J, the gap between germline ends came to 8 bases. CDR3 length: 14 amino acids. Germline V gene sequence: CDR1 MNHEY, CDR2 SVGAGI. CDR3 sequence reads: CASSYVPWNTEAFF. The CDR3 region has the DNA TGTGCCAGCAGTTACGTCCCCTGGAACACTGAAGCTTTCTTT.

The genes are TRBV7-2 and TRBJ2-3, with D possibly matching TRBD2 (6 bases). Germline loops: CDR1 SGHTA, CDR2 FQGNSA. The CDR3 totals 13 residues. V was shortened by 2 bases and J by 5 bases, with 8 bases between the two germline ends. The CDR3 protein is CASSLRGLDTQYF. The DNA for the CDR3 is TGTGCCAGCAGCTTACGGGGACTAGATACGCAGTATTTT.

The chain carries TRBV2 and TRBJ2-3; D remains unclear. Germline V gives CDR1 SNHLY, CDR2 FYNNEI. This CDR3 contains 13 residues. Deletions cut 6 bases from V and 0 bases from J, with 7 bases between. The CDR3 region is CASRVGSTDTQYF. In DNA, the CDR3 is TGTGCCAGCAGGGTCGGTAGCACAGATACGCAGTATTTT.

This clonotype was counted only a few times. The chain joins TRBV18 to TRBJ2-6; D is perhaps TRBD1 (6 bases). The V gene's germline CDR1 is KGHSH and CDR2 LQKENI. V gave up 2 bases and J gave up 0 bases, with 20 bases separating them. There are 20 residues in the CDR3. The CDR3 loop is CASSPIAGQSQISGANVLTF. The CDR3 bases are TGTGCCAGCTCACCAATCGCTGGACAGAGCCAGATCTCTGGGGCCAACGTCCTGACTTTC.

The sample holds a few counts of this clonotype. The V and J genes are TRBV5-1 and TRBJ2-7; the match to TRBD1 covers 12 bases. The junction had 8 bases not matched to a gene; V was cut back by 1 base and J by 3 bases. Germline CDR1 is SGHRS and CDR2 is YFSETQ. The CDR3 totals 17 residues. CDR3 sequence reads: CASSLRGQGAKIYEQYF. The CDR3 DNA follows: TGCGCCAGCAGCTTGAGGGGACAGGGGGCGAAGATCTACGAGCAGTACTTC. The complete variable domain, with remaining parts taken from reference TRBV5-1 and TRBJ2-7, reads KAGVTQTPRYLIKTRGQQVTLSCSPISGHRSVSWYQQTPGQGLQFLFEYFSETQRNKGNFPGRFSGRQFSNSRSEMNVSTLELGDSALYLCASSLRGQGAKIYEQYFGPGTRLTVT.

This clonotype was seen repeatedly, ten times or more. The CDR3 bases are TGTGCCAGTAGTATAGGTTGGGGGGCGCAACCCCAGCATTTT. Translated, it gives CASSIGWGAQPQHF. This rearrangement joins TRBV19 to TRBJ1-5; maybe TRBD1 (6 bases). This CDR3 contains 14 residues. The germline V gene has CDR1 LNHDA and CDR2 SQIVND (reference sequence). V lost 1 base and J lost 10, with 14 bases in between.

The chain uses TRBV12-3 or TRBV12-4 and TRBJ2-3, with 8 bases that match TRBD1. CDR3 size: 14 residues. V lost 6 bases, J lost 3 bases, and 5 bases stayed unmatched. The CDR3 is CASSTTGETDTQYF. For the CDR3, the DNA is TGTGCCAGCAGCACGACAGGGGAAACAGATACGCAGTATTTT.

This chain links TRBV7-2 with TRBJ2-3, with D tentatively TRBD1 or TRBD2 (5 bases each). The CDR3 consists of 18 residues. Trimming cost V 1 base and J 4 bases, with 21 bases left between them. The germline V gene has CDR1 SGHTA and CDR2 FQGNSA. CDR3 nucleotides: TGTGCCAGCAGCTTAGGTCCCCCGGGACCTAAAGGGGCAGATACGCAGTATTTT. Protein product: CASSLGPPGPKGADTQYF. Using reference TRBV7-2 and TRBJ2-3 for the parts outside the CDR3, the full variable domain is GAGVSQSPSNKVTEKGKDVELRCDPISGHTALYWYRQSLGQGLEFLIYFQGNSAPDKSGLPSDRFSAERTGGSVSTLTIQRTQQEDSAVYLCASSLGPPGPKGADTQYFGPGTRLTVL.

This chain links TRBV20-1 with TRBJ2-7; D uncertain. There are 12 residues in the CDR3. Germline CDR1 and CDR2: DFQATT and SNEGSKA (reference sequence). V shed 3 bases and J shed 0 bases, with 6 bases lying between them. The CDR3 bases are TGCAGTGCTAGTTCTCTCTCCTACGAGCAGTACTTC. It encodes CSASSLSYEQYF.

This clonotype has more than one count but fewer than ten. This sequence joins TRBV5-5 and TRBJ1-1; unclear D gene. Germline lookup yields CDR1 SGHKS and CDR2 YYEKEE (reference sequence). V lost 2 bases and J 4 bases, leaving 9 bases between the germline ends. CDR3 length equals 13 residues. The CDR3 loop is CASSLLTLTEAFF. The CDR3 nucleotides read TGTGCCAGCAGCTTACTTACTCTCACTGAAGCTTTCTTT.

In this sample, this clonotype turned up many times. The chain combines TRBV10-3 with TRBJ1-3; tentatively, D is TRBD1 (5 bases). Germline V gene sequence: CDR1 ENHRY, CDR2 SYGVKD. V shed 2 bases and J shed 0 bases, with 14 bases lying between them. This CDR3 contains 17 residues. CDR3 region: CAISEGDVQTSGNTIYF. CDR3 nucleotide sequence: TGTGCCATCAGTGAGGGGGACGTACAAACCTCTGGAAACACCATATATTTT.

This clonotype was seen only a few times. As DNA, the CDR3 is TGTGCCAGCAGACACACAGCTAACTATGGCTACACCTTC. This translates into CASRHTANYGYTF. This rearrangement joins TRBV6-1 to TRBJ1-2; D gene ambiguous. The CDR3 length is 13 residues. Germline CDR1 and CDR2: MNHNS and SASEGT. With 6 bases removed from V and 0 bases from J, the gap between germline ends came to 8 bases.

Turning to this clonotype: This may be a read error, as it is one base from a much larger clone. Lacking the conserved final phenylalanine or tryptophan, this CDR3 likely reflects a read error. The CDR3 nucleotides read TGTGCCAGCAGTGCAGGGGGCCTACTCACAGATACGCAGTATCTT. This gives the protein CASSAGGLLTDTQYL. The chain is built from TRBV25-1 and TRBJ2-3; TRBD1 aligns across 8 bases. CDR3 size: 15 residues. Per germline, CDR1 MGHDK and CDR2 SYGVNS. V lost 4 bases and J lost 2; bases outside the gene matches: 5.

In its sample, this clonotype was seen many times. DNA for the CDR3: TGTGCCAGCAGCTTAAGCCCCAGTCAGCCCCAGCATTTT. Encoded protein: CASSLSPSQPQHF. V is TRBV7-3 and J is TRBJ1-5, with unresolved D. Germline CDR1 is SGHTA and CDR2 is FQGTGA. Trimming took 1 base from V and 6 from J, leaving 7 bases between them. CDR3 length: 13 residues.